The clone carrying this T cell receptor beta chain was detected many times. This sample's TCRbeta library carried unique molecular identifier barcodes. MiXCR, run by TCRdb on the PCR reads, gives a single entry per CDR3 protein. Among a few hundred thousand distinct CDR3 sequences, 9.5% to 13% were seen once, and the ten largest hold about a quarter. Germline assignment: CDR1 SNHLY and CDR2 FYNNEI. With V trimmed by 9 bases and J by 5 bases, 4 bases remained unmatched. This CDR3 contains 11 residues. The sample originates from a study of T-cell reconstitution after alpha-beta-depleted transplantation in children.

The chain couples TRBV2 to TRBJ2-7, with 7 bases aligning to TRBD1. The source was peripheral blood, collected 180 days after TCRalphabeta/CD19-depleted stem cell transplant. The origin of this receptor is a male patient between 2 and 9 years old who had a stem cell transplant for chronic granulomatous disease, so the T cells may come from the graft donor. The CDR3 spells CASKTGNEQYF. As DNA, the CDR3 is TGTGCCAGTAAGACAGGGAACGAGCAGTACTTC.